This entry features one T cell receptor beta chain sequence. Its target is not known. The data stem from a study of CD4 T cells in relation to SARS-CoV-2 and coronaviruses. The wider study: Shared crossreactive spike epitopes were mapped to their HLA restriction.

The V end lost 3 bases, the J end lost 7 bases, and 12 bases lay between the germline ends. In germline, CDR1 is LNHNV, CDR2 YYDKDF (reference sequence). CDR3 length equals 13 residues. Deep TCR-beta sequencing used DNA from uncultured naive and memory CD4+ T cells. Some clones are missing from TCRdb's copy, which holds only in-frame ones; the method was immunoSEQ multiplex PCR. The sample records about 65,000 clones, over 70% being singletons. The unexposed donors gave CD4+ T cells in about 2010-2019, prior to COVID-19. Broader study findings: No donor gave both pre-pandemic and post-infection samples. Memory recall responses, not primary responses primed in culture, are what the assay detects.

This rearrangement joins TRBV15 to TRBJ2-5; D could derive from TRBD1 or TRBD2 (7 bases each). The sequence came from a human donor in good health. Sequencing was done on a sample of memory CD4+ T cells from PBMCs. CDR3 bases: TGTGCCACCAGCAGGCAGGGGGAGGGGACCCAGTACTTC. It translates to CATSRQGEGTQYF. Full variable domain (rest looked up from reference TRBV15 and TRBJ2-5): DAMVIQNPRYQVTQFGKPVTLSCSQTLNHNVMYWYQQKSSQAPKLLFHYYDKDFNNEADTPDNFQSRRPNTSFCFLDIRSPGLGDTAMYLCATSRQGEGTQYFGPGTRLLVL.